Following are 27 T cell receptor beta chains from one sample sequenced in a study of T cell responses to AZD1222 COVID-19 vaccine. Using immunoSEQ multiplex PCR, the repertoire was profiled, and TCRdb retains in-frame clones only, with some absent. The table has some 130,000 clones, roughly 89% seen once. The sample in question was peripheral blood, obtained on day 0 of AZD1222 vaccination. Source of these receptors: an adult in good health.

The sample holds one count of this clone. The chain employs TRBV4-3 and TRBJ2-2; D is unresolved. The CDR3 spans 14 residues. Per the germline V gene, CDR1 is LGHNA and CDR2 is YSLEER. The ends were cut back, 2 bases at V and 0 bases at J, with 4 bases in the middle. The CDR3 nucleotides read TGCGCCAGCAGCCAAAGGTCGAACACCGGGGAGCTGTTTTTT. This translates into CASSQRSNTGELFF.

The rearrangement joins TRBV30 to TRBJ2-7; 7 nucleotides line up with TRBD1. V shed 5 bases, J shed 1 base, and the junction held 2 bases outside the gene matches. Germline CDR1 reads GTSNPN; CDR2 reads SVGIG (reference sequence). The length of the CDR3 is 12 residues. The CDR3 loop is CAWSGGSYEQYF. CDR3 nucleotides: TGTGCCTGGTCAGGGGGTTCCTACGAGCAGTACTTC.

The V gene is TRBV28, the J gene TRBJ2-5; D might be TRBD2 (6 bases). In germline, CDR1 is MDHEN, CDR2 SYDVKM. The CDR3 sequence is 15 residues long. Trimming pared 4 bases from V and 5 bases from J, leaving 17 bases between. The CDR3 here is CASSYGTDPWETQYF. The CDR3 DNA is TGTGCCAGCAGTTATGGGACTGACCCCTGGGAGACCCAGTACTTC.

This clone has more than one count but fewer than ten. The chain couples TRBV9 to TRBJ1-2; 10 bases line up with TRBD1. Trimming took 0 bases from V and 6 from J; bases not matched to a gene: 5. This CDR3 region has 15 residues. Germline V gene data show CDR1 as SGDLS and CDR2 as YYNGEE. CDR3 sequence: CASSVDPGQGDGYTF. The DNA of the CDR3 is TGTGCCAGCAGCGTAGATCCCGGACAGGGGGATGGCTACACCTTC.

The chain is built from TRBV19 and TRBJ2-1; 12 nucleotides line up with TRBD2. V shed 4 bases, J shed 5 bases, and the junction held 12 bases outside the gene matches. The CDR3 has 18 amino acids. Germline V gene lookup returns CDR1 LNHDA and CDR2 SQIVND (reference sequence). The CDR3 loop reads CASSKTSGSSTIHNEQFF. CDR3 DNA sequence: TGTGCCAGTAGTAAGACTAGCGGGAGTAGTACGATCCACAATGAGCAGTTCTTC.

The chain couples TRBV7-2 to TRBJ1-1; possible D gene TRBD1, 6 bases. The CDR3 sequence is 15 residues long. CDR1 is SGHTA, CDR2 FQGNSA, per germline. Trimming shortened V by 5 bases and J by 1 base, and 14 bases separated the two germline ends. In nucleotides, the CDR3 is TGTGCCAGCAGCCGGGGCCGGGGGGCGAACACTGAAGCTTTCTTT. Protein: CASSRGRGANTEAFF.

The V and J genes are TRBV7-2 and TRBJ2-4; 7 bases are a match to TRBD1. V gave up 5 bases and J gave up 1 base; unmatched junction bases: 14. The CDR3 sequence is 18 residues long. The germline V gene has CDR1 SGHTA and CDR2 FQGNSA. This chain's CDR3 is CASSPMLGGGGAKNIQYF. CDR3 nucleotides: TGTGCCAGCAGCCCCATGCTAGGGGGCGGTGGGGCCAAAAACATTCAGTACTTC. Full variable domain (outside the CDR3, taken from reference TRBV7-2 and TRBJ2-4): GAGVSQSPSNKVTEKGKDVELRCDPISGHTALYWYRQSLGQGLEFLIYFQGNSAPDKSGLPSDRFSAERTGGSVSTLTIQRTQQEDSAVYLCASSPMLGGGGAKNIQYFGAGTRLSVL.

The chain has TRBV27 and TRBJ2-7; D is possibly TRBD2 (6 bases). V shed 10 bases and J shed 0 bases, with 10 bases lying between them. This CDR3 region has 12 residues. Germline V gene data show CDR1 as MNHEY and CDR2 as SMNVEV (reference sequence). The CDR3 sequence is CATRRGSYEQYF. The CDR3, as DNA: TGTGCCACCAGGAGGGGCTCCTACGAGCAGTACTTC.

This sequence joins TRBV29-1 and TRBJ1-1, with D uncertain. This CDR3 is 12 amino acids long. Germline CDR1 SQVTM, CDR2 ANQGSEA. V lost 5 bases and J lost 4, with 11 bases in between. The DNA of the CDR3 is TGCAGCGTTCATTTCCGGGTCACTGAAGCTTTCTTT. Translation gives CSVHFRVTEAFF. Filled out from reference TRBV29-1 and TRBJ1-1, the complete variable domain reads SAVISQKPSRDICQRGTSLTIQCQVDSQVTMMFWYRQQPGQSLTLIATANQGSEATYESGFVIDKFPISRPNLTFSTLTVSNMSPEDSSIYLCSVHFRVTEAFFGQGTRLTVV.

The genes are TRBV27 and TRBJ2-1; the match to TRBD2 covers 8 bases. The CDR3 totals 16 residues. CDR1 MNHEY and CDR2 SMNVEV come from the germline V gene (reference sequence). The V gene end was trimmed by 5 bases and the J gene end by 4 bases; junction bases not matched to a gene: 10. The CDR3: CASSPRERGIYNEQFF. The CDR3 nucleotides read TGTGCCAGCAGTCCCCGCGAGCGGGGGATTTACAATGAGCAGTTCTTC.

V gene TRBV3-1 (or the pseudogene TRBV3-2) combines with J gene TRBJ1-4, with 8 bases aligning to TRBD1. This CDR3 spans 16 amino acids. Per the germline V gene, CDR1 is LGHDT and CDR2 is YNNKEL (reference sequence). V gave up 1 base and J gave up 7 bases; unmatched junction bases: 8. CDR3 protein: CASSQAGTGGTEKLFF. The CDR3 region has the DNA TGTGCCAGCAGCCAAGCCGGTACAGGGGGGACTGAAAAACTGTTTTTT.

V usage is TRBV4-2 and J usage is TRBJ1-1, with D unresolved. The CDR3 length is 16 residues. Deletions cut 4 bases from V and 4 bases from J, with 19 bases between. Germline V gene lookup returns CDR1 LGHNA and CDR2 YNFKEQ. The CDR3 region is CASSRNSVSPGTEAFF. In DNA, the CDR3 is TGTGCCAGCAGCCGAAACTCAGTCTCACCCGGCACTGAAGCTTTCTTT.

The rearrangement joins TRBV28 to TRBJ1-2; no clear D. This CDR3 contains 17 residues. Germline values: CDR1 MDHEN, CDR2 SYDVKM. V was clipped by 8 bases and J by 0 bases, with 22 bases between them. CDR3 amino acids: CASAITPGSGANYGYTF. In nucleotides, the CDR3 is TGTGCCAGCGCTATTACCCCTGGGTCAGGCGCTAACTATGGCTACACCTTC.

This chain links TRBV15 with TRBJ2-1; tentatively, D is TRBD2 (5 bases). CDR1 LNHNV and CDR2 YYDKDF come from the germline V gene (reference sequence). CDR3 size: 13 residues. Trimming pared 5 bases from V and 6 bases from J, leaving 11 bases between. CDR3 region: CATSQGTSNEQFF. The CDR3 DNA sequence: TGTGCCACCAGCCAAGGAACTAGCAATGAGCAGTTCTTC.

This chain joins TRBV5-6 and TRBJ1-6; a possible D gene is TRBD1 (5 bases). Germline V gene data show CDR1 as SGHDT and CDR2 as YYEEEE. The CDR3 has 15 residues. Trimming stripped 0 bases from V and 7 bases from J, with 11 bases between. The chain's CDR3 is CASSLVGGLNSPLHF. The CDR3, as DNA: TGTGCCAGCAGCTTGGTTGGGGGACTCAATTCACCCCTCCACTTT.

This clone has a handful of counts. V and J are TRBV11-1 and TRBJ2-5; tentatively, D is TRBD1 (5 bases). CDR1 and CDR2 from the germline V gene are SGHAT and FQDESV (reference sequence). V was cut by 7 bases and J by 1 base, with 19 bases left in between. The CDR3 consists of 16 residues. The CDR3 reads CASKLRRGSGQETQYF. For the CDR3, the DNA is TGTGCCAGCAAGCTACGTAGGGGATCGGGCCAAGAGACCCAGTACTTC.

This clone was seen a single time. The CDR3 DNA follows: TGTGCCAGCAGCTCCACCTCAGGGGGCGAGGAGACCCAGTACTTC. Encoded protein: CASSSTSGGEETQYF. The chain employs TRBV7-2 and TRBJ2-5; 8 bases match TRBD1. Germline assignment: CDR1 SGHTA and CDR2 FQGNSA. The CDR3 extends over 15 amino acids. J was trimmed by 5 bases and V by 4 bases; bases with no gene match: 9.

The rearrangement links TRBV28 to TRBJ2-7, with TRBD1 matching over 7 bases. The CDR3 length is 15 residues. Looked up from germline, CDR1 is MDHEN and CDR2 is SYDVKM. The V and J ends lost 6 bases and 0 bases, in that order; junction bases with no gene match: 8. CDR3 coding DNA: TGTGCCAGCAGATGGTGGACAGGCGGCTCCTACGAGCAGTACTTC. Protein product: CASRWWTGGSYEQYF.

The chain uses TRBV10-3 and TRBJ1-5; TRBD1 might be the D (6 bases). The CDR3 has 15 residues. Germline CDR1 ENHRY, CDR2 SYGVKD. V gave up 10 bases and J gave up 3 bases, with 19 bases separating them. Written as DNA, the CDR3 is TGTGCCACCCGGCAAGAAGGGGGGTCCAATCAGCCCCAGCATTTT. It yields the protein CATRQEGGSNQPQHF.

This CDR3 reads CASSPGLAGGQVHNEQFF. DNA of the CDR3: TGCGCCAGCAGCCCTGGACTAGCGGGAGGCCAAGTCCACAATGAGCAGTTCTTC. The chain joins TRBV5-1 to TRBJ2-1, with 14 bases identical to TRBD2. CDR3 length equals 18 residues. Germline assignment: CDR1 SGHRS and CDR2 YFSETQ. V shed 4 bases and J 5 bases; nucleotides not matched to a gene: 11.

The CDR3 sequence is CASRPDMVGQPQHF. Written as DNA, the CDR3 is TGTGCCAGCAGACCCGACATGGTAGGCCAGCCCCAGCATTTT. The rearrangement links TRBV6-6 to TRBJ1-5; no clear D. CDR1 and CDR2 from the germline V gene are MNHNY and SVGAGI (reference sequence). V was cut by 6 bases and J by 7 bases, with 16 bases left in between. The CDR3 covers 14 residues.

This clone was seen a single time. The chain couples TRBV10-2 to TRBJ1-1; 8 nucleotides align to TRBD1. J gave up 3 bases and V 3 bases, and 9 bases lay outside the gene matches. Per germline, CDR1 WSHSY and CDR2 SAAADI. CDR3 length: 16 amino acids. The CDR3 reads CASSDIAQGAHTEAFF. Written as DNA, the CDR3 is TGCGCCAGCAGTGATATTGCGCAGGGGGCACACACTGAAGCTTTCTTT.

The J gene is TRBJ2-3, the V gene TRBV6-2 or TRBV6-3, with D perhaps matching TRBD2 (5 bases). Trimming left V 3 bases short and J 3 bases short, with 10 bases between. CDR1 and CDR2 from the germline V gene are MNHEY and SVGEGT. This CDR3 spans 14 amino acids. CDR3 sequence (DNA): TGTGCCAGCAGTTATCAGTGGAGGACAGATACGCAGTATTTT. Translating gives CASSYQWRTDTQYF.

The genes are TRBV3-1 (or the pseudogene TRBV3-2) and TRBJ2-1; D may be TRBD1 (6 bases). The V and J ends lost 3 bases and 9 bases respectively, with 12 bases between them. Looked up from germline, CDR1 is LGHDT and CDR2 is YNNKEL (reference sequence). This CDR3 has 13 amino acids. This chain's CDR3 is CASSHTGFGEQFF. DNA of the CDR3: TGTGCCAGCAGCCACACAGGGTTCGGTGAGCAGTTCTTC.

The chain couples TRBV7-9 to TRBJ1-3; unclear D gene. Germline V gene sequence: CDR1 SEHNR, CDR2 FQNEAQ (reference sequence). This CDR3 has 17 amino acids. Trimming took off 5 bases at V and 0 bases at J, with 17 bases between the two ends. The CDR3 coding sequence is TGTGCCAGCAGCAATAGGGATATCCCCCTCTCTGGAAACACCATATATTTT. Its translation is CASSNRDIPLSGNTIYF.

The chain joins TRBV30 to TRBJ2-5, with D unresolved. The germline V gene has CDR1 GTSNPN and CDR2 SVGIG (reference sequence). The CDR3 extends over 13 amino acids. The germline V and J ends were trimmed by 3 bases and 7 bases, with 15 bases remaining between them. CDR3 region: CAWRVETVSTQYF. DNA for the CDR3: TGTGCCTGGAGGGTGGAAACCGTGTCGACCCAGTACTTC.

This clone has only a few counts. The chain carries TRBV6-5 and TRBJ2-6, with D unresolved. Trimming cost V 1 base and J 3 bases, with 4 bases left between them. The CDR3 consists of 14 residues. Germline loops: CDR1 MNHEY, CDR2 SVGAGI. This CDR3 is CASSYLGGANVLTF. Here the CDR3 DNA reads TGTGCCAGCAGTTACTTAGGTGGGGCCAACGTCCTGACTTTC.